This TCR beta chain was captured by sequencing in a study of post-analysis software for immune sequencing data. Findings and limits, study-wide: Patients showed TRBV5-6, TRBV5-1 and TRBV20-1 among four to six TRBV segments more frequent than in controls.

Presence of unique molecular identifiers characterized the TCR beta cDNA libraries. Roughly 500,000 cDNA molecules were recovered from an input of about 0.95 to 11 million T cells. MiXCR, applied by TCRdb to the PCR reads, yields one record per CDR3 protein. The table has fewer than 900,000 distinct CDR3 sequences, around 42% seen once. Points on this clonotype: Its target is unknown.

The germline V gene encodes CDR1 DFQATT and CDR2 SNEGSKA (reference sequence). With 0 bases removed from V and 6 bases from J, the gap between germline ends came to 12 bases. The CDR3 has 13 amino acids. The sequencing sample was made of blood. The chain employs TRBV20-1 and TRBJ2-7; D is unclear. This sequence was found in a girl aged 5-17 years with multiple sclerosis. CDR3 sequence: CSARDRSDREQYF. The CDR3 bases are TGCAGTGCTAGAGATCGCAGCGACCGCGAGCAGTACTTC.